This T cell receptor beta chain was profiled in a study of T cells after yellow fever vaccination. For the study at large: With SMART-Seq v4 Ultra Low Input, the fractions containing low cell numbers were prepared. Findings and limits, study-wide: Repertoires sorted by FACS could include abundant clonotypes that are contaminants from the bulk population. Clones from primary vaccination mostly reappeared after the booster (about 97% CD4, roughly 87% CD8). Just a small share of clonotypes turned up in the CD4 compartment as well as the CD8 compartment.

V was shortened by 2 bases and J by 5 bases, with 9 bases between the two germline ends. CDR3 length: 13 amino acids. The germline V gene encodes CDR1 SGHTA and CDR2 FQGNSA. Concerning this clonotype itself: The target antigen is unknown.

MiXCR, run by TCRdb on the 5' RACE reads, gives a single entry per CDR3 protein. The sample lists approximately 600,000 distinct CDR3 sequences, 10% to 15% seen once, with under 15% in the top ten. This TCR came from a man aged 25-45 years who received the YFV17D yellow fever vaccine. This sequence joins TRBV7-2 and TRBJ2-5; D unresolved. The specimen was PBMCs, collected on the day of the yellow fever booster vaccination. This chain's CDR3 is CASSLNGVETQYF. The DNA for the CDR3 is TGTGCCAGCAGCTTAAATGGGGTGGAGACCCAGTACTTC.